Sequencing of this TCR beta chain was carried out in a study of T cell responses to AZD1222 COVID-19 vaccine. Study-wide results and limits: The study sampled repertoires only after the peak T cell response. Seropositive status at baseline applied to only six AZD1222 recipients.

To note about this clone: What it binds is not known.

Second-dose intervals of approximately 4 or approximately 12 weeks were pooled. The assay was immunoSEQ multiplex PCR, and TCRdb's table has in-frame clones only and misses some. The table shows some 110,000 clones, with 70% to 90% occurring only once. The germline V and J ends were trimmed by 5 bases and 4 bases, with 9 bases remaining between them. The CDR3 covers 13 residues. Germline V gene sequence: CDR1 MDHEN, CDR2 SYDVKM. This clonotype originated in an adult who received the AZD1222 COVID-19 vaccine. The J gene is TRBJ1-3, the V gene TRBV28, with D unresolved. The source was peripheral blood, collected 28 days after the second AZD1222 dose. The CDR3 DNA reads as TGTGCCAGCAGTCCCAAGATCGGAAACACCATATATTTT. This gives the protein CASSPKIGNTIYF.